This T cell receptor beta chain was recovered during a study of blood T cell repertoires in COVID-19. In the study overall: Italy, Spain and the United States were the sources of the convalescent and acute COVID-19 samples. PBMCs, B-cell-depleted T cells, or T cells provided the cDNA or gDNA that made up the material.

Under the authors' procedure: Nucleated cell number was recorded as an estimate derived from reference gene primer amplification. Only in-frame clones appear in the TCRdb table, and some are missing; sequencing was by immunoSEQ multiplex PCR. Clone size and the V and J calls come from that table; the DNA yielded D and trimming. This sample has approximately 250,000 clones, with approximately 81% found just once. Worth noting for this clone: The sample carries other DNA sequences with the same CDR3.

The CDR3 runs 14 residues. Germline loops: CDR1 KGHSH, CDR2 LQKENI. Trimming removed 0 bases from V and 3 bases from J; junction bases left unmatched: 0. The rearrangement joins TRBV18 to TRBJ2-5; 8 nucleotides align to TRBD1. The clonotype originates from a man between 60 and 75 years old with acute or convalescent COVID-19. Sequencing was carried out using peripheral blood. CDR3 sequence: CASSPPTGEETQYF. Here the CDR3 DNA reads TGTGCCAGCTCACCACCGACAGGGGAAGAGACCCAGTACTTC.